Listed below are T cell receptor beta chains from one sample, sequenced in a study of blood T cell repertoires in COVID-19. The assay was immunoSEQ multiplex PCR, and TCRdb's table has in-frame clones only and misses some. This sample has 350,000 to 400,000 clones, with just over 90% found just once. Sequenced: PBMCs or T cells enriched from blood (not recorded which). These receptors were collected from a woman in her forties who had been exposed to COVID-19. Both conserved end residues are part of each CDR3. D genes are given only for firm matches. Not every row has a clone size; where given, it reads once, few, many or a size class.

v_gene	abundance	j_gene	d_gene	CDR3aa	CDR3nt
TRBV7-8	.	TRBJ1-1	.	CASSLRQPENTEAFF	TGTGCCAGCAGCCTGCGACAGCCAGAGAACACTGAAGCTTTCTTT
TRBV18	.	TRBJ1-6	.	CASSRDDNSPLHF	TGTGCCAGCTCACGAGATGATAATTCACCCCTCCACTTT
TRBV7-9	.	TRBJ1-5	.	CASSLEAGINQPQHF	TGTGCCAGCAGCTTAGAGGCAGGTATCAATCAGCCCCAGCATTTT
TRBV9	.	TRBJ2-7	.	CASSVAGGHGYEQYF	TGTGCCAGCAGCGTAGCAGGGGGGCATGGTTACGAGCAGTACTTC
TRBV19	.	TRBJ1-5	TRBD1	CASQRDRDNQPQHF	TGTGCCAGTCAGAGGGACAGGGACAATCAGCCCCAGCATTTT
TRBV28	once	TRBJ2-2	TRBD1	CASSPGQFTGELFF	TGTGCCAGCAGCCCGGGACAGTTCACCGGGGAGCTGTTTTTT
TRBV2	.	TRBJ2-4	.	CASSEGARLAKNIQYF	TGTGCCAGCAGTGAAGGTGCGAGACTAGCCAAAAACATTCAGTACTTC
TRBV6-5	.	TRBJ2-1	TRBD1	CASHRRDRGLNEQFF	TGTGCCAGCCATCGTAGGGACAGGGGTTTGAATGAGCAGTTCTTC
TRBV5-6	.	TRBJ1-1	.	CASSLARFTEAFF	TGTGCCAGCAGCTTGGCCAGGTTCACTGAAGCTTTCTTT
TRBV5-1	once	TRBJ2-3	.	CASSLGTSHYSTDTQYF	TGCGCCAGCAGCTTGGGTACTAGCCACTATAGCACAGATACGCAGTATTTT
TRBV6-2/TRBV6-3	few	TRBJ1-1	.	CASCHPGVRAEAFF	TGTGCCAGCTGCCATCCAGGGGTAAGGGCTGAAGCTTTCTTT
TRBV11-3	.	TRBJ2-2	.	CASSTPTGELFF	TGTGCCAGCAGCACACCGACCGGGGAGCTGTTTTTT
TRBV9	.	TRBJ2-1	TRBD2	CASSVGLAGRNEQFF	TGTGCCAGCAGCGTAGGACTAGCGGGAAGGAATGAGCAGTTCTTC
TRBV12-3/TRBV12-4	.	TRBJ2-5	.	CASSSGETQYF	TGTGCCAGCAGTTCAGGAGAGACCCAGTACTTC